This T cell receptor (beta chain) was sequenced for a study of cytomegalovirus exposure and HLA in healthy donors. PCR was performed using 60 Vbeta and 13 Jbeta primers. Profiling relied on immunoSEQ multiplex PCR, and the TCRdb table lists in-frame clones only, not all of them. Altogether 85,000 to 120,000 clones are present, about 70% being singletons, with the ten largest covering around 6.4%. Whole-study results and caveats: When analyzed later, the rates of TCR association showed variation by HLA locus, with DRB1 the most and HLA-C the fewest. Reportedly, cytomegalovirus status was diagnosed with high sensitivity and specificity.

Comments on this clone: Antigen: not known.

The CDR3 loop spans 14 amino acids. CDR1 is SEHNR, CDR2 FQNEAQ, per germline (reference sequence). The V gene lost 2 bases and the J gene lost 5 bases, with 12 bases spanning the gap. Specimen: PBMCs. The TCR originated in a woman aged 50 to 65 in good health and CMV-seropositive. This chain connects TRBV7-9 to TRBJ2-5; unclear D gene. The CDR3 DNA sequence: TGTGCCAGCAGCTTATCGAGTTATCGGGAGACCCAGTACTTC. Translated, it gives CASSLSSYRETQYF.